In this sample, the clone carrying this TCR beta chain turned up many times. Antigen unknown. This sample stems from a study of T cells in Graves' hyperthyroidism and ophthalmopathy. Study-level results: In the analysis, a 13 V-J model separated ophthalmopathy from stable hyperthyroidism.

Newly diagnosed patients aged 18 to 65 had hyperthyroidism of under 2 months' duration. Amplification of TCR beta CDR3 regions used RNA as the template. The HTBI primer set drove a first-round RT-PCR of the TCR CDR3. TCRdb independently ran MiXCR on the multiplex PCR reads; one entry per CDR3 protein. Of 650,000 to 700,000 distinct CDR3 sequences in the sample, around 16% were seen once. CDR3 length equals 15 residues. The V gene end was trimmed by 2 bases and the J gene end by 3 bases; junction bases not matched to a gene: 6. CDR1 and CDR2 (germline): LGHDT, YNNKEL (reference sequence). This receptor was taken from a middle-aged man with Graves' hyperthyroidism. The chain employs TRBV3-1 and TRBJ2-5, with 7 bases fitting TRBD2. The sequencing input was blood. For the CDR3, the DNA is TGTGCCAGCAGCCAATTGGGGACTACAAAAGAGACCCAGTACTTC. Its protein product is CASSQLGTTKETQYF.